This T cell receptor beta chain emerged from a study of T cells in Graves' hyperthyroidism and ophthalmopathy. There were TCR beta CDR3 regions amplified from RNA transcripts. First-round RT-PCR of the TCR CDR3 relied on the HTBI primer set. MiXCR was run by TCRdb on the multiplex PCR reads, yielding one entry per CDR3 protein. The sample yields under 700,000 distinct CDR3 sequences, under 60% seen once. The V end lost 5 bases, the J end lost 6 bases, and 19 bases lay between the germline ends. The V gene's germline CDR1 is SGHTA and CDR2 FQGNSA. The CDR3 length is 15 residues. The chain carries TRBV7-2 and TRBJ1-2, with D maybe TRBD1 (5 bases). The sequence came from a woman aged 18-29 years with Graves' hyperthyroidism. Specimen: peripheral blood or thyroid tissue (not recorded which). As DNA, the CDR3 is TGTGCCAGCAGCCAAGAACAGGTGAACGTAGATGGCTACACCTTC. Translation gives CASSQEQVNVDGYTF.